This T cell receptor beta chain was identified during a study of blood T cell repertoires in COVID-19. V was shortened by 2 bases and J by 1 base, with 5 bases between the two germline ends. The CDR3 extends over 13 amino acids. Germline assignment: CDR1 WNHNN and CDR2 SYGVQD (reference sequence). Profiled with immunoSEQ multiplex PCR; TCRdb holds only in-frame clones, not every one. The data contain about 180,000 clones, approximately 79% of them singletons. The rearrangement uses TRBV10-1 and TRBJ2-5, with no clear D. The material sequenced was peripheral blood. The origin of this receptor is a woman in her 70s with acute or convalescent COVID-19. DNA of the CDR3: TGCGCCAGCAGTGAGCTAGTCCAAGAGACCCAGTACTTC. Protein: CASSELVQETQYF.